Shown below are 6 T cell receptor beta chains from a single sample sequenced in a study of ipilimumab plus nivolumab after autologous stem cell transplantation (dated by TCRdb to the early 2020s). The library was prepared using the immunoSEQ multiplex PCR assay. In TCRdb, the immuneACCESS table is reduced to in-frame sequences with V and J assigned. These tables do not hold every clone; where another copy was compared, an unresolved V gene accounts for under half, and the others remain unexplained. In this sample the table shows approximately 80,000 clones, 75% to 85% of which occur a single time. 2.2% of the sample is taken by the ten largest. The specimen was PBMCs, collected in a trial of ipilimumab plus nivolumab as post-transplant consolidation. These receptors all come from a male donor with diffuse large B-cell lymphoma.

This CDR3 reads CAISDGGLKVGETQYF. The CDR3 DNA follows: TGTGCCATCAGTGATGGAGGTTTAAAGGTGGGGGAGACCCAGTACTTC. The rearrangement uses TRBV10-3 and TRBJ2-5, with D tentatively TRBD2 (5 bases). Trimming stripped 3 bases from V and 5 bases from J, with 19 bases between. Germline V CDR1 and CDR2: ENHRY, SYGVKD. The CDR3 sequence is 16 residues long.

On this clone itself: The sample carries other DNA sequences with the same CDR3. The V call is TRBV2, the J call TRBJ2-7; 9 bases map to TRBD2. V trimming: 9 bases; J trimming: 1 base; junction bases outside the gene matches: 7. The CDR3 runs to 14 residues. Germline V gives CDR1 SNHLY, CDR2 FYNNEI. The CDR3 DNA reads as TGTGCCAGTGGTAGCGGGGGCCTTTCCTACGAGCAGTACTTC. Translating it yields CASGSGGLSYEQYF.

This chain connects TRBV10-2 to TRBJ2-5, with 7 bases matching TRBD1. The CDR3 spans 12 residues. V lost 7 bases to trimming and J lost 5 bases; unmatched junction nucleotides: 4. Germline assignment: CDR1 WSHSY and CDR2 SAAADI. The CDR3, as DNA: TGCGCCAGCAAGGGGGCGGGTGAGACCCAGTACTTC. Its protein product is CASKGAGETQYF.

This chain uses TRBV5-1 with TRBJ2-2, with 8 bases aligning to TRBD2. With V trimmed by 2 bases and J by 0 bases, 6 bases remained unmatched. This CDR3 has 17 residues. CDR1 is SGHRS, CDR2 YFSETQ, per germline. Here the CDR3 reads CASSFSAGGSNTGELFF. The CDR3 coding sequence is TGCGCCAGCAGCTTTTCCGCGGGGGGATCGAACACCGGGGAGCTGTTTTTT.

The chain couples TRBV30 to TRBJ1-2; D remains unclear. V was pared by 4 bases and J by 8 bases, with 11 bases between. The CDR3 is made up of 11 amino acids. In germline, CDR1 is GTSNPN, CDR2 SVGIG (reference sequence). The CDR3 reads CAWNWVNGYTF. Written as DNA, the CDR3 is TGTGCCTGGAATTGGGTAAACGGCTACACCTTC.

The V call is TRBV6-6, the J call TRBJ1-5; D is undetermined. Germline lookup yields CDR1 MNHNY and CDR2 SVGAGI (reference sequence). This CDR3 has 16 residues. Trimming shortened V by 5 bases and J by 0 bases, and 14 bases separated the two germline ends. The CDR3 region is CASSRVPGYSNQPQHF. CDR3 DNA: TGTGCCAGCAGTCGGGTGCCTGGTTATAGCAATCAGCCCCAGCATTTT.